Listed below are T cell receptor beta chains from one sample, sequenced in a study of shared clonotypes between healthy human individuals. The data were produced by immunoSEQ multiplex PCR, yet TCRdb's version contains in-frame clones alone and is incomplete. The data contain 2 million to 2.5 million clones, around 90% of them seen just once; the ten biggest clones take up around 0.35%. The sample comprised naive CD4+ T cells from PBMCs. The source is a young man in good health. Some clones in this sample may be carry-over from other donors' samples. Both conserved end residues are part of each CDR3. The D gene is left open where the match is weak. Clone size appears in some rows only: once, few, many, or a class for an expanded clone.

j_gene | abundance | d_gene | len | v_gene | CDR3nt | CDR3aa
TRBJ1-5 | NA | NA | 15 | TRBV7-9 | TGTGCCAGCAGCTTAGGTTCAGGGGTCGGTCAGCCCCAGCATTTT | CASSLGSGVGQPQHF
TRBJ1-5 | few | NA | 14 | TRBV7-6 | TGTGCCAGCAGCTTTGGGGTGGGCAATCAGCCCCAGCATTTT | CASSFGVGNQPQHF
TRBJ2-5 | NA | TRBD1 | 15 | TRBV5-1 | TGCGCCAGCAGCACAACCGGGACAGGGGACGAGACCCAGTACTTC | CASSTTGTGDETQYF
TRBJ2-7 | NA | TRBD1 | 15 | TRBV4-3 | TGCGCCAGCAGCCAAGGAGGACAGGGAGACTACGAGCAGTACTTC | CASSQGGQGDYEQYF
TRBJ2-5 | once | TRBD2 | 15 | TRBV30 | TGTGCCTGGAGTGTAAGGCTAGCGGGAACTGAGACCCAGTACTTC | CAWSVRLAGTETQYF
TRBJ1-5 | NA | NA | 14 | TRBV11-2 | TGTGCCAGCAGCTTTGTGGGGGGCGGTCAGCCCCAGCATTTT | CASSFVGGGQPQHF
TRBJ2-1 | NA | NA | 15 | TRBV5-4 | TGTGCCAGCAGCTTGGTCGGCGGCGGTAGGGATGAGCAGTTCTTC | CASSLVGGGRDEQFF
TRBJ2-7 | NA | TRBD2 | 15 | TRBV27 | TGTGCCAGCAGTTTTAGACTAGCGGGAGCTTCCGAGCAGTACTTC | CASSFRLAGASEQYF
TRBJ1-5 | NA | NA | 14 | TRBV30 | TGTGCCTGGAGTACAGGGACACTTAATCAGCCCCAGCATTTT | CAWSTGTLNQPQHF
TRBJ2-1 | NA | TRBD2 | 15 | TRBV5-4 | TGTGCCAGCAGCGCCACTAGCGGTTCCTACAATGAGCAGTTCTTC | CASSATSGSYNEQFF
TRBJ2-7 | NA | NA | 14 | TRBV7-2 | TGTGCCAGCAGCCCCGGGACTTCTAATTGGGAGCAGTACTTC | CASSPGTSNWEQYF